This section outlines one T cell receptor beta chain sequence together with its context. The CDR3 loop spans 14 amino acids. From germline, CDR1 is SNHLY and CDR2 FYNNEI. Trimming stripped 6 bases from V and 0 bases from J, with 10 bases between. The sample's time point: newly diagnosed, previously untreated cHL patient sample. Thawed PBMCs were subjected to magnetic negative selection, which yielded isolated CD8+ T cells. Data came from immunoSEQ multiplex PCR; TCRdb stores just in-frame clones and leaves some out. Altogether approximately 9,300 clones are present, approximately 91% being singletons, with the ten largest covering roughly 8.8%. The record originates from a study of PD-1 blockade in classical Hodgkin lymphoma.

Sequencing was carried out using CD8+ T cells from blood. V is TRBV2 and J is TRBJ2-3; the D gene is possibly TRBD1 (6 bases). The TCR sequence derives from a human donor with classical Hodgkin lymphoma. The DNA of the CDR3 is TGTGCCAGCAGGTCGGGACACAGCACAGATACGCAGTATTTT. It codes for CASRSGHSTDTQYF.